This is a list of T cell receptor beta chains from one sample in a study of PD-1 blockade in classical Hodgkin lymphoma. TCRdb keeps only in-frame clones here, not all; method: immunoSEQ multiplex PCR. This table has around 45,000 clones, roughly 72% appearing once. The input for sequencing was peripheral blood mononuclear cells (PBMCs), taken before the second cycle of nivolumab. Every receptor here comes from a human donor with classical Hodgkin lymphoma. Both conserved end residues are part of each CDR3. A D gene is named only where the DNA matches it firmly. Expanded clones are given a class, and other clones once, few, many or no size at all.

j_call: TRBJ2-1
v_call: TRBV4-3
clone_size: -
d_call: TRBD2
cdr3_aa: CASSQGIRWREGPDNEQFF
cdr3_nt: TGCGCCAGCAGCCAAGGGATCCGGTGGCGGGAGGGCCCCGACAATGAGCAGTTCTTC

j_call: TRBJ2-3
v_call: TRBV5-4
clone_size: -
d_call: -
cdr3_aa: CASSPLGGIDTQYF
cdr3_nt: TGTGCCAGCAGCCCGCTTGGAGGGATTGATACGCAGTATTTT

j_call: TRBJ2-1
v_call: TRBV9
clone_size: -
d_call: TRBD2
cdr3_aa: CASSVVGGTSGSDEQFF
cdr3_nt: TGTGCCAGCAGCGTAGTCGGGGGGACTAGCGGGAGTGATGAGCAGTTCTTC

j_call: TRBJ1-1
v_call: TRBV4-1
clone_size: -
d_call: -
cdr3_aa: CASSLYGPEAFF
cdr3_nt: TGCGCCAGCAGCCTATACGGGCCTGAAGCTTTCTTT

j_call: TRBJ2-7
v_call: TRBV28
clone_size: -
d_call: TRBD1
cdr3_aa: CASRADRGPRLHEQYF
cdr3_nt: TGTGCCAGCAGGGCGGACAGGGGGCCCCGTCTCCACGAGCAGTACTTC

j_call: TRBJ2-7
v_call: TRBV4-1
clone_size: few
d_call: -
cdr3_aa: CASSPRGGEQYF
cdr3_nt: TGCGCCAGCAGCCCCCGTGGAGGGGAGCAGTACTTC

j_call: TRBJ2-7
v_call: TRBV2
clone_size: -
d_call: -
cdr3_aa: CATDNGYEQYF
cdr3_nt: TGTGCCACCGATAACGGTTACGAGCAGTACTTC

j_call: TRBJ1-5
v_call: TRBV30
clone_size: -
d_call: TRBD1
cdr3_aa: CAWSGQGVDSNQPQHF
cdr3_nt: TGTGCCTGGAGCGGACAGGGGGTCGATAGCAATCAGCCCCAGCATTTT

j_call: TRBJ1-2
v_call: TRBV5-1
clone_size: -
d_call: -
cdr3_aa: CASSLGIAGGYTF
cdr3_nt: TGCGCCAGCAGCTTGGGCATCGCCGGTGGCTACACCTTC

j_call: TRBJ2-7
v_call: TRBV4-2
clone_size: -
d_call: -
cdr3_aa: CASSQGGVEQYF
cdr3_nt: TGTGCCAGCAGCCAGGGTGGGGTCGAGCAGTACTTC

j_call: TRBJ2-5
v_call: TRBV6-5
clone_size: -
d_call: -
cdr3_aa: CASGDVQETQYF
cdr3_nt: TGTGCCAGCGGTGACGTCCAAGAGACCCAGTACTTC

j_call: TRBJ2-7
v_call: TRBV6-5
clone_size: -
d_call: TRBD2
cdr3_aa: CASSYHRGGYEQYF
cdr3_nt: TGTGCCAGCAGTTACCACCGCGGGGGCTACGAGCAGTACTTC

j_call: TRBJ2-7
v_call: TRBV7-9
clone_size: -
d_call: TRBD2
cdr3_aa: CASSLGGEGLRSYEQYF
cdr3_nt: TGTGCCAGCAGCTTAGGAGGGGAGGGGTTACGCTCCTACGAGCAGTACTTC

j_call: TRBJ2-7
v_call: TRBV27
clone_size: -
d_call: TRBD2
cdr3_aa: CASSLMEGLAGVYEQYF
cdr3_nt: TGTGCCAGCAGTTTAATGGAGGGACTAGCGGGGGTCTACGAGCAGTACTTC

j_call: TRBJ2-7
v_call: TRBV4-1
clone_size: -
d_call: TRBD1
cdr3_aa: CASSQDRTGGIYEQYF
cdr3_nt: TGCGCCAGCAGCCAAGATCGGACAGGGGGCATCTACGAGCAGTACTTC